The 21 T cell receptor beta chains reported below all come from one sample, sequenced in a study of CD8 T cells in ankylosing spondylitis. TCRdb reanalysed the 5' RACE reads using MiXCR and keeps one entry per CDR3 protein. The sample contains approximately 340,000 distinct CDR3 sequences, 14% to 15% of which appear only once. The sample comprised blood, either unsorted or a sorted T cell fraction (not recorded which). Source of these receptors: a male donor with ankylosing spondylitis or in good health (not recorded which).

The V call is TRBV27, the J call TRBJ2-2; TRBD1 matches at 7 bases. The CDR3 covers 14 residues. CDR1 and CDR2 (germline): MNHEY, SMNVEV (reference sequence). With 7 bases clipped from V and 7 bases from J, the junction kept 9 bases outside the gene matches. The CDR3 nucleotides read TGTGCCAGCACCTCCGAAGGGGGCGTCGGGGAGCTGTTTTTT. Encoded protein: CASTSEGGVGELFF.

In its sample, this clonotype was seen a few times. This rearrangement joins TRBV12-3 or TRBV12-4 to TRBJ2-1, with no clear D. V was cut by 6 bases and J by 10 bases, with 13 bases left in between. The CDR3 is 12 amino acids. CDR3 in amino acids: CASSPAVGEQFF. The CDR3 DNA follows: TGTGCCAGCAGCCCCGCGGTGGGGGAGCAGTTCTTC.

The CDR3 protein is CASRRLASLSYNEQFF. The CDR3 coding sequence is TGTGCCAGTAGGCGACTAGCCTCACTGTCCTACAATGAGCAGTTCTTC. The rearrangement joins TRBV19 to TRBJ2-1; 7 bases are shared with TRBD2. Trimming at V came to 6 bases and at J to 1 base, leaving 9 bases not matched to a gene. This CDR3 has 16 amino acids. Germline CDR1 reads LNHDA; CDR2 reads SQIVND (reference sequence).

In DNA form, the CDR3 reads TGTGCCAGCAGTGAAGGTGGGGGACGGGAGGAGCAGTTCTTC. Encoded protein: CASSEGGGREEQFF. This chain links TRBV6-1 with TRBJ2-1; TRBD2 might be the D (6 bases). Germline-derived CDR1 and CDR2 are MNHNS and SASEGT. The CDR3 has 14 residues. V lost 1 base and J 10 bases, leaving 14 bases between the germline ends.

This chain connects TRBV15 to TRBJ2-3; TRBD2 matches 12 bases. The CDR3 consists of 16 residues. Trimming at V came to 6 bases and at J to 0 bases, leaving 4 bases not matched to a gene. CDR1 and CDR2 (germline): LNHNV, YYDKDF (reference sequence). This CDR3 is CATSSGTSGSTDTQYF. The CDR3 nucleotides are TGTGCCACCAGTTCCGGGACTAGCGGGAGCACAGATACGCAGTATTTT.

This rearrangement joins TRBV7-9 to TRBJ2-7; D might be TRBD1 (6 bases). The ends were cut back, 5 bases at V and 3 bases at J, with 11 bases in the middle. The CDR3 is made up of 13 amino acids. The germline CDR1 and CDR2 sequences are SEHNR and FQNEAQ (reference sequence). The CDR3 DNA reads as TGTGCCAGCAGCCAGGGGTCCAACTACGAGCAGTACTTC. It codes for CASSQGSNYEQYF. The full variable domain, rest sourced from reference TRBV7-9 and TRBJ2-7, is DTGVSQNPRHKITKRGQNVTFRCDPISEHNRLYWYRQTLGQGPEFLTYFQNEAQLEKSRLLSDRFSAERPKGSFSTLEIQRTEQGDSAMYLCASSQGSNYEQYFGPGTRLTVT.

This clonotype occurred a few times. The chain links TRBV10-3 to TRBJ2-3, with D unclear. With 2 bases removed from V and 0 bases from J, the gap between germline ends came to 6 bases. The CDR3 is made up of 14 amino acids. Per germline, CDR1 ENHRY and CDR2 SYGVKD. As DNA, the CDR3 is TGTGCCATCAGTGAGCCCCCTAGCACAGATACGCAGTATTTT. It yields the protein CAISEPPSTDTQYF.

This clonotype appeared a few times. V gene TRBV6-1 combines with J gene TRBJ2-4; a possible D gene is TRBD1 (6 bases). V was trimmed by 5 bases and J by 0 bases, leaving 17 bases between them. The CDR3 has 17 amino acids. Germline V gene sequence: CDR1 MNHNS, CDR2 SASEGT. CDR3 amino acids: CASSPLMTGPAKNIQYF. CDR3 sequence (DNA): TGTGCCAGCAGTCCCTTGATGACAGGACCAGCCAAAAACATTCAGTACTTC.

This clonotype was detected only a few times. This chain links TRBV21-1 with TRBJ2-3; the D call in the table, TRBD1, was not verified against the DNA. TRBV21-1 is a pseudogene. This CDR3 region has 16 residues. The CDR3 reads CASLFLRTGPPDTQYF. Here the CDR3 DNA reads TGTGCCAGCCTTTTTCTTCGGACAGGCCCCCCAGATACGCAGTATTTT.

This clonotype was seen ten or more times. The CDR3 is CASSLERSAKNIQYF. The CDR3 nucleotides are TGCGCCAGCAGCTTGGAACGTTCAGCCAAAAACATTCAGTACTTC. The V gene is TRBV5-1, the J gene TRBJ2-4; D remains unclear. CDR3 size: 15 residues. Trimming took off 0 bases at V and 0 bases at J, with 7 bases between the two ends. Germline values: CDR1 SGHRS, CDR2 YFSETQ.

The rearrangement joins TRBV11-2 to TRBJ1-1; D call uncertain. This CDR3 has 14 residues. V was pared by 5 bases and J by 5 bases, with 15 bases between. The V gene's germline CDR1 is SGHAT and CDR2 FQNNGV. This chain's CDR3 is CASSRGGSSTEAFF. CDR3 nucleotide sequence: TGTGCCAGCAGCCGCGGCGGGTCTTCTACTGAAGCTTTCTTT.

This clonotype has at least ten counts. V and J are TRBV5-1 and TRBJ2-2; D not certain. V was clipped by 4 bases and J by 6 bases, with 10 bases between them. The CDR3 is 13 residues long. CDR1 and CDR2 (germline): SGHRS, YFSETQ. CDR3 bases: TGCGCCAGCAGCCCACAGCTTCCCGGGGAGCTGTTTTTT. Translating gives CASSPQLPGELFF.

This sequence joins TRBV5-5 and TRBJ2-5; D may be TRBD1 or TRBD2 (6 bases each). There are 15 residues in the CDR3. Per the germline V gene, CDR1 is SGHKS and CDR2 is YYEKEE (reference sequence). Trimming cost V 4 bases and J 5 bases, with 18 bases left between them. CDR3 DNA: TGTGCCAGCAGCCCGGATAGGGGGGCTCGGGAGACCCAGTACTTC. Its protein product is CASSPDRGARETQYF.

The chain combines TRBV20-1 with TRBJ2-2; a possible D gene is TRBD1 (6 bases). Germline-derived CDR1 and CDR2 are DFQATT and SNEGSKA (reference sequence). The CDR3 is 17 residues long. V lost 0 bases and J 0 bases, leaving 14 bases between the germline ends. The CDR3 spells CSARDKVGTPNTGELFF. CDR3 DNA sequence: TGCAGTGCTAGAGATAAGGTTGGGACACCGAACACCGGGGAGCTGTTTTTT.

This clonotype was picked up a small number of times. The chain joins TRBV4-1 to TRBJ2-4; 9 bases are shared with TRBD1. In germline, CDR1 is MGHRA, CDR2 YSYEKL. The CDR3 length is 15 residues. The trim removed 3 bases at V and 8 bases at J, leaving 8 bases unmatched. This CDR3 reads CASSQGAGTGHIQYF. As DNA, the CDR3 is TGCGCCAGCAGCCAGGGAGCGGGGACAGGGCACATTCAGTACTTC.

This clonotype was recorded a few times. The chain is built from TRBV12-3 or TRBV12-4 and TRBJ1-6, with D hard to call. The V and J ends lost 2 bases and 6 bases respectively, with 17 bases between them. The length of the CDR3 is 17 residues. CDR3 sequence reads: CASSLRSGSKINSPLHF. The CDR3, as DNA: TGTGCCAGCAGTTTACGTTCGGGGAGCAAAATTAATTCACCCCTCCACTTT.

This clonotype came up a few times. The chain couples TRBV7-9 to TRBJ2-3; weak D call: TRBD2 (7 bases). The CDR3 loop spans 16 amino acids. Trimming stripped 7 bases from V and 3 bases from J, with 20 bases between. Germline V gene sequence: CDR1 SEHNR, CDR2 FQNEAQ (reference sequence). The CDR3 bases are TGTGCCAGCACCCCAGGGAGGGGGACGGGGACAGATACGCAGTATTTT. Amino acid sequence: CASTPGRGTGTDTQYF.

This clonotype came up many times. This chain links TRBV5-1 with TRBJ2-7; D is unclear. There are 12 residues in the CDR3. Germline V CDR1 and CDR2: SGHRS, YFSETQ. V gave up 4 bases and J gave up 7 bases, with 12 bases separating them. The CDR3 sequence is CASSPPSLEQYF. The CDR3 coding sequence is TGCGCCAGCAGCCCCCCTTCATTGGAGCAGTACTTC.

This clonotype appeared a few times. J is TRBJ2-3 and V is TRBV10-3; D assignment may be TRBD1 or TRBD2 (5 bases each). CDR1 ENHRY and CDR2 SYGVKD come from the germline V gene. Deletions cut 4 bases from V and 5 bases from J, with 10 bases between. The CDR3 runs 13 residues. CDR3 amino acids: CAISARERDTQYF. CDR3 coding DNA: TGTGCCATCAGTGCCAGGGAGAGAGATACGCAGTATTTT.

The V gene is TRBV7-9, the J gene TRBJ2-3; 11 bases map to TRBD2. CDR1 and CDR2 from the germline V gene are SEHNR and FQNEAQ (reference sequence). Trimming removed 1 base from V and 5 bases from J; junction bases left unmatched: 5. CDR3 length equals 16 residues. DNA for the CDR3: TGTGCCAGCAGCTTAGGGTTGCTAGCGGGAGGAGATACGCAGTATTTT. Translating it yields CASSLGLLAGGDTQYF.

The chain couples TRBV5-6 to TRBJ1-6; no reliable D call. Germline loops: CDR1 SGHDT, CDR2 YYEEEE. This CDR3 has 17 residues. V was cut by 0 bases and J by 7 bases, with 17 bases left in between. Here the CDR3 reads CASSLGWQWDMNSPLHF. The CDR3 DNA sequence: TGTGCCAGCAGCTTGGGCTGGCAGTGGGATATGAATTCACCCCTCCACTTT.